This TCR beta chain was sequenced during a study of T cell repertoires in cytomegalovirus infection. Study as a whole: It was the public TCR beta signatures that indicated both CMV infection and matching HLA type. Study-wide findings and caveats: HLA-C-restricted CMV clonotypes gave the most frequent clonotype in two of eight donors. Cumulative frequency of public TCR beta families picked out carriers of CMV plus the relevant HLA.

From the reads, TCRdb called clonotypes with MiXCR, one entry per CDR3 protein. The sample lists under 500,000 distinct CDR3 sequences, approximately 46% occurring once. With respect to this clonotype: What it binds is not known.

The germline V gene encodes CDR1 MGHDK and CDR2 SYGVNS. The CDR3 contains 14 residues. V lost 5 bases to trimming and J lost 3 bases, with 10 bases between them. The J gene is TRBJ1-4, the V gene TRBV25-1; D may be TRBD1 (5 bases). The TCR sequence derives from a human donor in good health (CMV status not recorded). Some clones in this sample may be carry-over from other donors' samples. The sequencing here drew on cultured PBMCs, taken from culture after CMV antigen stimulation. The CDR3, as DNA: TGTGCCAGCAGTCCACAGGTGGCTAATGAAAAACTGTTTTTT. Residues: CASSPQVANEKLFF.